The clone carrying this T cell receptor (beta chain) was counted between two and nine times. No antigen is known for it. Trimming at V came to 1 base and at J to 2 bases, leaving 8 bases not matched to a gene. The germline V gene has CDR1 SQVTM and CDR2 ANQGSEA. The CDR3 is made up of 16 amino acids. The data are from a study of post-analysis software for immune sequencing data. Study information: The cohort encompassed relapsing-remitting, secondary progressive and progressive-relapsing multiple sclerosis disease courses.

Broader study findings: Comparison with controls showed significantly lower normalized Chao1 diversity in multiple sclerosis patients. The five TRBV segments detected at higher frequency in patients than in controls included TRBV5-6, TRBV5-1 and TRBV20-1. Batch-matched samples strongly co-clustered by F measure.

Unique molecular identifiers featured in each of the TCR beta cDNA libraries. It was from roughly 1 to 10 million T cells that about half a million cDNA molecules came. From the PCR reads, TCRdb called clonotypes with MiXCR, one entry per CDR3 protein. The sample shows more than 350,000 distinct CDR3 sequences, 39% of them seen only once. The source of this sequence is a girl aged 2-15 years with multiple sclerosis. The gene calls are TRBV29-1 and TRBJ2-3, with 8 bases fitting TRBD1. Input material: blood. CDR3 residues: CSVEGSMDRDTDTQYF. The CDR3 DNA reads as TGCAGCGTTGAAGGGTCGATGGACAGGGACACAGATACGCAGTATTTT.